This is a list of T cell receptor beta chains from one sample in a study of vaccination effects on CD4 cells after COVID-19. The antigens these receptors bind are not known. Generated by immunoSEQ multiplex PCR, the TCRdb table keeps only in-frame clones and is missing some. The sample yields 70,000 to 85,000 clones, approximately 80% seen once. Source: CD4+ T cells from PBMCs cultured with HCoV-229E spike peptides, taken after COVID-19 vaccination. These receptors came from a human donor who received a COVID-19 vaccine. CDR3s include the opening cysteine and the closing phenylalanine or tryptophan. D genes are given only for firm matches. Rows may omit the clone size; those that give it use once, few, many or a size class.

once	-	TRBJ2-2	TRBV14	CASSVGVNTGELFF	TGTGCCAGCAGCGTGGGGGTTAACACCGGGGAGCTGTTTTTT
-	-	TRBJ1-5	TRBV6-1	CASSDLRGPQHF	TGTGCCAGCAGTGACCTCCGAGGACCCCAGCATTTT
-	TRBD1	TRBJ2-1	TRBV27	CASSLWGQGNEQFF	TGTGCCAGCAGTTTATGGGGACAGGGCAATGAGCAGTTCTTC
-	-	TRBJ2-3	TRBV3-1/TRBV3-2	CASSQDYPGNTDTQYF	TGTGCCAGCAGCCAAGATTACCCCGGAAACACAGATACGCAGTATTTT
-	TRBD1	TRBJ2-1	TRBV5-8	CASSLVRQGARNEQFF	TGTGCCAGCAGCTTGGTAAGACAGGGGGCGCGGAATGAGCAGTTCTTC
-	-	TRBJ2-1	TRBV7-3	CASSLFGGEPSNEQFF	TGTGCCAGCAGCTTATTCGGCGGAGAACCGTCCAATGAGCAGTTCTTC
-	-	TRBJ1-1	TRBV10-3	CAISENGLTNTEAFF	TGTGCCATCAGTGAGAATGGGTTGACGAACACTGAAGCTTTCTTT
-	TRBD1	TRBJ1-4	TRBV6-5	CASTRTGGGEKLFF	TGTGCCAGCACCCGGACAGGGGGAGGTGAAAAACTGTTTTTT
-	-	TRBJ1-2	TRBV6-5	CASSYKRGDYGYTF	TGTGCCAGCAGTTACAAGAGGGGGGACTATGGCTACACCTTC
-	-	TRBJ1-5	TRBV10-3	CAISETNQPQHF	TGTGCCATCAGTGAGACGAATCAGCCCCAGCATTTT
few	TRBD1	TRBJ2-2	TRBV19	CASSTGTGGRGELFF	TGTGCCAGTAGTACCGGGACAGGGGGCCGTGGGGAGCTGTTTTTT
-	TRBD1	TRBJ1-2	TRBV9	CASRPGTGGNYGYTF	TGTGCCAGCAGGCCTGGGACAGGGGGCAACTATGGCTACACCTTC
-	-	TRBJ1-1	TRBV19	CASSGGTDTEAFF	TGTGCCAGTAGTGGGGGTACGGACACTGAAGCTTTCTTT
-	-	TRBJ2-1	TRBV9	CASSVEGHTTYNEQFF	TGTGCCAGCAGCGTAGAGGGACATACTACGTACAATGAGCAGTTCTTC
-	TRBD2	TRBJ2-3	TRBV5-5	CASSFVLAASSTDTQYF	TGTGCCAGCAGCTTCGTGCTAGCGGCATCTAGCACAGATACGCAGTATTTT
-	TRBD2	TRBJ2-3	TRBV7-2	CASSLVLASYTDTQYF	TGTGCCAGCAGCTTAGTACTAGCGAGCTACACAGATACGCAGTATTTT
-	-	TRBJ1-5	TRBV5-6	CASSLKNQEHQPQHF	TGTGCCAGCAGCTTGAAAAACCAGGAGCATCAGCCCCAGCATTTT
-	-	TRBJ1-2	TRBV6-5	CASSYSDGDGYTF	TGTGCCAGCAGTTACTCCGACGGGGATGGCTACACCTTC
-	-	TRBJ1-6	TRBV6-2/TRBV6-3	CASSSRDTFNSPLHF	TGTGCCAGCAGTTCCCGGGACACCTTTAATTCACCCCTCCACTTT
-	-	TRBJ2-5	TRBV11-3	CASSLDRQETQYF	TGTGCCAGCAGCTTGGACAGACAAGAGACCCAGTACTTC
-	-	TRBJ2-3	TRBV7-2	CASSLVGPDTQYF	TGTGCCAGCAGCTTAGTAGGCCCAGATACGCAGTATTTT
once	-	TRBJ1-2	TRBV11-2	CASRTSGGYTF	TGTGCCAGCAGAACGTCGGGGGGCTACACCTTC
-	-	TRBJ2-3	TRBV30	CAWTPDGTRHDTQYF	TGTGCCTGGACTCCGGACGGGACCCGCCACGATACGCAGTATTTT
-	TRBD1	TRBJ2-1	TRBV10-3	CAISTGTGVGEQFF	TGTGCCATCAGTACCGGGACAGGGGTCGGAGAGCAGTTCTTC
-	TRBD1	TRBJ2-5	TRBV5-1	CASSLAGTGSETQYF	TGCGCCAGCAGCTTGGCCGGGACAGGGAGTGAGACCCAGTACTTC
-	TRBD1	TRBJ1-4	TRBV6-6	CASSYSADRGDEKLFF	TGTGCCAGCAGTTACTCGGCGGACAGGGGTGATGAAAAACTGTTTTTT
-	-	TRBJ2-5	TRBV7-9	CASPPLWQQETQYF	TGTGCCAGCCCCCCGTTGTGGCAGCAAGAGACCCAGTACTTC
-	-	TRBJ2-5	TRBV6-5	CASTGDVETQYF	TGTGCCAGCACAGGGGATGTGGAGACCCAGTACTTC
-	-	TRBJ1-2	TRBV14	CASSWDDYGYTF	TGTGCCAGCAGCTGGGACGACTATGGCTACACCTTC
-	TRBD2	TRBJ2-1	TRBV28	CASSLGRLAGGSNEQFF	TGTGCCAGCAGTTTAGGCCGACTAGCGGGGGGGTCAAATGAGCAGTTCTTC
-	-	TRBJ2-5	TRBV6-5	CASSYSSGVGETQYF	TGTGCCAGCAGTTACTCGTCTGGAGTCGGGGAGACCCAGTACTTC
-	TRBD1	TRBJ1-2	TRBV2	CASSERTGGVDYTF	TGTGCCAGCAGTGAGAGGACAGGGGGGGTTGACTACACCTTC
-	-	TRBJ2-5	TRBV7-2	CASSARLQETQYF	TGTGCCAGCAGCGCCAGACTTCAGGAGACCCAGTACTTC
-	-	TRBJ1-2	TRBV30	CAWIGASGYTF	TGTGCCTGGATAGGGGCAAGTGGCTACACCTTC
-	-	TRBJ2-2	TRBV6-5	CASRITGITGELFF	TGTGCCAGCAGGATTACAGGGATCACCGGGGAGCTGTTTTTT
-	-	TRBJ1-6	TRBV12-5	CASGLDRNNSPLHF	TGTGCTAGTGGTTTGGACCGAAATAATTCACCCCTCCACTTT
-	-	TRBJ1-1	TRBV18	CASSPLHGGGGRTTEAFF	TGTGCCAGCTCACCACTTCACGGAGGTGGCGGACGAACCACTGAAGCTTTCTTT
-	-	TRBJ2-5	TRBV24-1	CATSDSRGGSMETQYF	TGTGCCACCAGTGATTCCCGGGGAGGCTCAATGGAGACCCAGTACTTC
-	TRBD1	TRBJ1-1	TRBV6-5	CASSSLGTGRNTEAFF	TGTGCCAGCAGTTCTCTGGGGACAGGGCGGAACACTGAAGCTTTCTTT
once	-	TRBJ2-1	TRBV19	CASSIQTASSYNEQFF	TGTGCCAGTAGTATACAGACAGCAAGCTCCTACAATGAGCAGTTCTTC
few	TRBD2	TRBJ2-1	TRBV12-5	CASGLVSGGNEQFF	TGTGCTAGTGGTTTGGTTTCGGGGGGCAATGAGCAGTTCTTC
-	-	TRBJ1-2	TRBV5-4	CASRPDAENYGYTF	TGTGCCAGCAGGCCCGATGCAGAGAATTATGGCTACACCTTC
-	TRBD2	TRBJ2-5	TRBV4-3	CASSLSPGTGAGETQYF	TGCGCCAGCAGCCTCAGCCCAGGAACAGGAGCGGGGGAGACCCAGTACTTC
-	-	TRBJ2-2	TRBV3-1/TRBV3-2	CASSQAGTTGELFF	TGTGCCAGCAGCCAAGCCGGGACCACCGGGGAGCTGTTTTTT
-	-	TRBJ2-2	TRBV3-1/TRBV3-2	CASSQTNTGELFF	TGTGCCAGCAGCCAAACAAACACCGGGGAGCTGTTTTTT
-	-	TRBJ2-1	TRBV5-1	CASSLGSVSYNEQFF	TGCGCCAGCAGCTTGGGGTCAGTCTCCTACAATGAGCAGTTCTTC
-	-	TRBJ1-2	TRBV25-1	CASSHRFKDGYTF	TGTGCCAGCAGTCACCGGTTTAAGGATGGCTACACCTTC
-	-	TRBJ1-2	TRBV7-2	CASSFGSGGLGVGYTF	TGTGCCAGCAGCTTTGGGTCTGGGGGACTGGGAGTGGGCTACACCTTC
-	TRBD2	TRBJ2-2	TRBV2	CASSDQLAGNTGELFF	TGTGCCAGCAGTGATCAACTAGCGGGGAACACCGGGGAGCTGTTTTTT
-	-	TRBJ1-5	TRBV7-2	CASSPGFNQPQHF	TGTGCCAGCAGCCCGGGGTTTAATCAGCCCCAGCATTTT
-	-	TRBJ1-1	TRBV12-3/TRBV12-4	CASSLIFHTEAFF	TGTGCCAGCAGTTTAATATTCCACACTGAAGCTTTCTTT
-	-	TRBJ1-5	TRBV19	CASTPGQLSNQPQHF	TGTGCCAGTACCCCGGGACAACTAAGCAATCAGCCCCAGCATTTT
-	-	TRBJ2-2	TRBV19	CASSTPGGRTGELFF	TGTGCCAGTAGCACTCCAGGGGGGAGAACCGGGGAGCTGTTTTTT
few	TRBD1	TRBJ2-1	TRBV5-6	CASSLTTGATYNEQFF	TGTGCCAGCAGCCTTACCACAGGGGCAACCTACAATGAGCAGTTCTTC
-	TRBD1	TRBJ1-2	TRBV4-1	CASSQRDRGYGYTF	TGCGCCAGCAGCCAACGAGACAGGGGCTATGGCTACACCTTC